These T cell receptor beta chains were read from a single sample in a study of human T cells and chemical hapten exposure. TCRdb re-called the RACE reads with MiXCR, one entry per CDR3 protein. The data contain tens of thousands of distinct CDR3 sequences, 7.5% to 10% of them singletons. Sequenced material: whole blood, taken in connection with sensitization to the hapten diphenylcyclopropenone (DPC). Receptor source: a woman aged 40 to 49 with alopecia areata. Some clones in this sample may be carry-over from other donors' samples. Each CDR3 is given with its conserved first and last residue. D genes are given only for firm matches. Size is stated for part of the rows, as once, few or many counts, or as a class when the clone is expanded.

DNA	CDR3	J	size	V	D
TGTGCCAGCACCCTACTAGGAGCAGATACGCAGTATTTT	CASTLLGADTQYF	TRBJ2-3	-	TRBV27	-
TGTGCCAGCAGCTTAGATCCGCGGGATGAGCAGTTCTTC	CASSLDPRDEQFF	TRBJ2-1	once	TRBV11-2	-
TGTGCCAGCAGCTTAGTATCCGTAGATGGCTACACCTTC	CASSLVSVDGYTF	TRBJ1-2	few	TRBV7-2	-
TGCAGTGCTAGAGCATCTGATCAGCCCCAGCATTTT	CSARASDQPQHF	TRBJ1-5	-	TRBV20-1	-
TGTGCCAGCAGTTTTGGGCAGGGGGCAATGGATGGCTACACCTTC	CASSFGQGAMDGYTF	TRBJ1-2	-	TRBV12-3/TRBV12-4	TRBD1
TGTGCCAGCAGCTTACTCGGGGGGGCTGAATCACCCCTCCACTTT	CASSLLGGAESPLHF	TRBJ1-6	many	TRBV11-2	-
TGTGCCAGCAGCCTTCGTTCAGGGGGTAGCCGCTCTGGGGCCAACGTCCTGACTTTC	CASSLRSGGSRSGANVLTF	TRBJ2-6	many	TRBV7-6	TRBD1
TGCAGTGCTAGAGATCCAGCGGGGGGAACCACAGATACGCAGTATTTT	CSARDPAGGTTDTQYF	TRBJ2-3	few	TRBV20-1	TRBD2
TGTGCCAGCAGTCCCCCCGGGGGGCCCCAGCATTTT	CASSPPGGPQHF	TRBJ1-5	few	TRBV12-3/TRBV12-4	-
TGCAGCGTTTTTTCGGGGTACGAGCAGTACTTC	CSVFSGYEQYF	TRBJ2-7	medium-sized	TRBV29-1	-
TGTGCCAGCAGCACCACAGGGATCCCAGATACGCAGTATTTT	CASSTTGIPDTQYF	TRBJ2-3	-	TRBV9	-
TGTGCCAGCAGCTTAGGCCCCGGTTACGAGAATACGCAGTATTTT	CASSLGPGYENTQYF	TRBJ2-3	-	TRBV7-2	-
TGTGCCAGCAGCTTAGATCGGGGGCGGAATTCACCCCTCCACTTT	CASSLDRGRNSPLHF	TRBJ1-6	few	TRBV7-9	-
TGTGCCAGCAGCCAAGATCGAGATCAGCCCCAGCATTTT	CASSQDRDQPQHF	TRBJ1-5	many	TRBV4-2	-
TGTGCCAGCAGTTCTGGGCACTCCTACGAGCAGTACTTC	CASSSGHSYEQYF	TRBJ2-7	many	TRBV27	-
TGTGCCAGCACCCAAACGGGGTTCTCTGGGGCCAACGTCCTGACTTTC	CASTQTGFSGANVLTF	TRBJ2-6	many	TRBV7-2	-
TGCAGCGTTGATATAGGGAGAGGAAACACCATATATTTT	CSVDIGRGNTIYF	TRBJ1-3	-	TRBV29-1	-
TGTGCCAGCAGTCTGGGACTGGCCTACGAGCAGTACTTC	CASSLGLAYEQYF	TRBJ2-7	-	TRBV6-6	-
TGTGCCAGCAGCCTTGGGACAGGGGGACGTGATTCACCCCTCCACTTT	CASSLGTGGRDSPLHF	TRBJ1-6	few	TRBV13	TRBD1
TGCGCCAGCAGCTCCCAGGGGATGGGTGGCTACACCTTC	CASSSQGMGGYTF	TRBJ1-2	few	TRBV5-1	-
TGTGCCAGCAGTTCCACCGGGACAGGACTCAATCAGCCCCAGCATTTT	CASSSTGTGLNQPQHF	TRBJ1-5	many	TRBV28	TRBD1
TGTGCCAGCAGCTTAGAATGGGGGAAGGACACTGAAGCTTTCTTT	CASSLEWGKDTEAFF	TRBJ1-1	few	TRBV11-2	-
TGCGCCAGCAGCCAGGGGGCTGGCACAGATACGCAGTATTTT	CASSQGAGTDTQYF	TRBJ2-3	-	TRBV4-1	-
TGTGCCAGCAGTCCCGCGGGACAGGGGGGGTATCAGCCCCAGCATTTT	CASSPAGQGGYQPQHF	TRBJ1-5	-	TRBV28	TRBD1
TGTGCCAGCAGCTCCCCGGCCCTTGAGGGGTTCTTC	CASSSPALEGFF	TRBJ2-1	-	TRBV7-9	-
TGTGCCTGGAGTGACCCCGCGACAGAGAACACTGAAGCTTTCTTT	CAWSDPATENTEAFF	TRBJ1-1	many	TRBV30	-